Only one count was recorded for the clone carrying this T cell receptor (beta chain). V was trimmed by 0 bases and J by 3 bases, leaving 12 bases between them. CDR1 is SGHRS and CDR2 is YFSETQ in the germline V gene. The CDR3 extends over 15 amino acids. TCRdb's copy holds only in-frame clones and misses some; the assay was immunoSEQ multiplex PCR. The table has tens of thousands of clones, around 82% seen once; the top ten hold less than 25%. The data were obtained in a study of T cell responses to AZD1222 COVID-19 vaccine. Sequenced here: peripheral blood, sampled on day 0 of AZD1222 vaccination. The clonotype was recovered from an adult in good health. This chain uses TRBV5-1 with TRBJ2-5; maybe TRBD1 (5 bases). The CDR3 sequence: CASSLVPGREETQYF. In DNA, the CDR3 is TGCGCCAGCAGCTTGGTTCCCGGCAGGGAAGAGACCCAGTACTTC.